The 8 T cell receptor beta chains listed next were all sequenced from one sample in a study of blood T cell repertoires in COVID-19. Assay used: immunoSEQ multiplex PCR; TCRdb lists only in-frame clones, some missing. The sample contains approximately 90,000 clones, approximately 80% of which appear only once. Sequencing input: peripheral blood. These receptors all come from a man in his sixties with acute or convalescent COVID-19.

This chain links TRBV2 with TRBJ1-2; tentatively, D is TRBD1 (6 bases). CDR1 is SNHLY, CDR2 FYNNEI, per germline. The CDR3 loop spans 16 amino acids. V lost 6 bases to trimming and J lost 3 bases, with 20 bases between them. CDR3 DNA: TGTGCCAGCAGCCTATTCTCAGGGGAAGGGGACTATGGCTACACCTTC. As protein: CASSLFSGEGDYGYTF.

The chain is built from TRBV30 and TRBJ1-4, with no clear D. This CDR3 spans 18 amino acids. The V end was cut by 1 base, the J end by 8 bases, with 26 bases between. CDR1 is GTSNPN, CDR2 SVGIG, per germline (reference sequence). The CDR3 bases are TGTGCCTGGAGTGGGAGGATCGGGCAGCGGTCAGGAGAGGAAAAACTGTTTTTT. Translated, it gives CAWSGRIGQRSGEEKLFF.

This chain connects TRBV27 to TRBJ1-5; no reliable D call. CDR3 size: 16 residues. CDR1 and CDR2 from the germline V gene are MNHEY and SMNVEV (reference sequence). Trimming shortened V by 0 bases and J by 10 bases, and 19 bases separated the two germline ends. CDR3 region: CASSLSYGIFMQPQHF. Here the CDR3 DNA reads TGTGCCAGCAGTTTATCGTACGGGATTTTCATGCAACCCCAGCATTTT.

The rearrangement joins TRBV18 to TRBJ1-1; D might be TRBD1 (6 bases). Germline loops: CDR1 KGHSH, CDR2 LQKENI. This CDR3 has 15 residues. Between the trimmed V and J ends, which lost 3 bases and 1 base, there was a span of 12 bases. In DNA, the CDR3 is TGTGCCAGCTCACCTTTGGGGGCCGGGAACACTGAAGCTTTCTTT. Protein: CASSPLGAGNTEAFF.

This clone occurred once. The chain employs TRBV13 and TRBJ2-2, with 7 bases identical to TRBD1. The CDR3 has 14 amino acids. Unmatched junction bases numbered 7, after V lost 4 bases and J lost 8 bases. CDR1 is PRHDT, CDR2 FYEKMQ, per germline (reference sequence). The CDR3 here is CASSYGTDRGELFF. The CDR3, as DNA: TGTGCCAGCAGCTACGGGACAGACAGAGGGGAGCTGTTTTTT.

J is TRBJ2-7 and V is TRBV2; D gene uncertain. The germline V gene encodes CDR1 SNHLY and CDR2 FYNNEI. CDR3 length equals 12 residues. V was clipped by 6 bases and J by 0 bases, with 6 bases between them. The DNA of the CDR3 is TGTGCCAGCAGCCAAAACTCCTACGAGCAGTACGTC. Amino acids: CASSQNSYEQYV.

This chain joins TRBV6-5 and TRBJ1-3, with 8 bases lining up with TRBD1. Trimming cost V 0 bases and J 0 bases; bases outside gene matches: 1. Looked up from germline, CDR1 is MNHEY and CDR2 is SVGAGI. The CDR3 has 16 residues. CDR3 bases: TGTGCCAGCAGTTACTCCCAGGGGGCCTCTGGAAACACCATATATTTT. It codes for CASSYSQGASGNTIYF.

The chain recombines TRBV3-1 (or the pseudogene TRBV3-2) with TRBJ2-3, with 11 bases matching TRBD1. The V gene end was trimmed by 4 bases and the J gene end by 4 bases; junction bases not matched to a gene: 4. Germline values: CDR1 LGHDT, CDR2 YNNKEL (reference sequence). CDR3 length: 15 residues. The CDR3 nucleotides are TGTGCCAGCAGCCTCGGGACAGGGGGGGCAGATACGCAGTATTTT. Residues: CASSLGTGGADTQYF.